This section outlines one TCR beta chain sequence together with its context. Its antigen is not known. The sample belongs to a study of cytomegalovirus exposure and HLA in healthy donors. 60 Vbeta and 13 Jbeta primers were used in PCR. Sequencing used immunoSEQ multiplex PCR; TCRdb keeps in-frame clones, though not all of them. The top ten hold about 2.5% of the sample, which has approximately 180,000 clones, approximately 72% seen once. The CDR3 is 16 residues long. V dropped 1 base and J dropped 2; count of bases not matched to a gene: 3. Germline lookup yields CDR1 KGHSH and CDR2 LQKENI. Study-wide results and limits: In a later analysis, an Asian-associated ancestry cluster reportedly showed fewer N-insertions than the roughly 700-donor mean. Researchers catalogued around 150 TCR beta chains as cytomegalovirus-associated. DRB1 had the most TCR associations and HLA-C the fewest, a later analysis found, with rates varying by HLA locus.

Material for sequencing was PBMCs. The chain carries TRBV18 and TRBJ2-3, with 10 bases lining up with TRBD2. This clonotype originated in a human donor in good health. CDR3 DNA sequence: TGTGCCAGCTCACCACTAGCGGGGGGCCCCACAGATACGCAGTATTTT. Its translation: CASSPLAGGPTDTQYF.